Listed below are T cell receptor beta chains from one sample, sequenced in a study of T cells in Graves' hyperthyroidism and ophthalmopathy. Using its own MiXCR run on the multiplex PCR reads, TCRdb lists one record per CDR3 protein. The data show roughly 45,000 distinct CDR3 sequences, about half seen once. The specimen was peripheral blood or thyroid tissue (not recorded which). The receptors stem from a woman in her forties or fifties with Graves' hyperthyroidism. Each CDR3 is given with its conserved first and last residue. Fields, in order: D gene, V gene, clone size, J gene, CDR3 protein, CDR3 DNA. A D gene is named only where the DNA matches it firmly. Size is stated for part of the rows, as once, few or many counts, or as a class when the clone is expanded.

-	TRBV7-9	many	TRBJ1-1	CASSLSGGGDTEAFF	TGTGCCAGCAGCTTATCAGGTGGGGGGGACACTGAAGCTTTCTTT
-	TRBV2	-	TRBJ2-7	CASSEERMGTYEQYF	TGTGCCAGCAGTGAGGAAAGGATGGGAACCTACGAGCAGTACTTC
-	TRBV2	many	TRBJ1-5	CASSVGQLNQPQHF	TGTGCCAGCAGTGTCGGGCAGCTTAATCAGCCCCAGCATTTT
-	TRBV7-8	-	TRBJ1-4	CASSLFAGVEKLFF	TGTGCCAGCAGCTTATTCGCAGGAGTTGAAAAACTGTTTTTT
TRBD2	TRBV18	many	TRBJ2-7	CASSPRRENEQYF	TGTGCCAGCTCACCAAGGCGGGAGAACGAGCAGTACTTC
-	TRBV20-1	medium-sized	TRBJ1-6	CSARFQEDSPLHF	TGCAGTGCTAGGTTTCAGGAAGATTCACCCCTCCACTTT
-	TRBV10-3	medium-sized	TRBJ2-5	CAIRDLETQYF	TGTGCCATCCGAGATCTGGAGACCCAGTACTTC
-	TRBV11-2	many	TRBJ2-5	CASSDMETQYF	TGTGCCAGCAGTGATATGGAGACCCAGTACTTC
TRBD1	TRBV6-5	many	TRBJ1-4	CASSYSPQGANEKLFF	TGTGCCAGCAGTTACTCCCCACAGGGGGCTAATGAAAAACTGTTTTTT
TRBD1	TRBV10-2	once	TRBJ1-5	CASSESMGQYSNQPQHF	TGCGCCAGCAGTGAGTCGATGGGACAGTATAGCAATCAGCCCCAGCATTTT
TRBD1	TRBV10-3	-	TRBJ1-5	CAISDIGQGRSQPQHF	TGTGCCATCAGTGACATCGGACAGGGGCGTTCTCAGCCCCAGCATTTT
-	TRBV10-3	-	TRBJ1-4	CAISNVQVEKLFF	TGTGCCATCAGTAATGTACAGGTTGAAAAACTGTTTTTT
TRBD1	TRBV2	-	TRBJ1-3	CASSEGDSPNENTIYF	TGTGCCAGCAGTGAGGGGGACAGCCCTAATGAAAACACCATATATTTT
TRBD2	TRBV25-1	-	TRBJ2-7	CASSARGGSSYEQYF	TGTGCCAGCAGTGCTAGAGGCGGGAGCTCCTACGAGCAGTACTTC
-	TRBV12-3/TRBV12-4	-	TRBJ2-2	CASSSGELFF	TGTGCCAGCAGTTCCGGGGAGCTGTTTTTT
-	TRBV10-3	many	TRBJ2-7	CAASSSAQGFYEQYF	TGTGCCGCTAGTTCTAGCGCCCAGGGTTTTTACGAGCAGTACTTC
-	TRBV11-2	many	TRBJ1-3	CASSLLQGNTIYF	TGTGCCAGCAGCCTACTACAGGGAAACACCATATATTTT
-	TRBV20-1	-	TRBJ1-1	CSVNRLGGISTEAFF	TGCAGTGTCAACCGGCTGGGCGGTATTAGCACTGAAGCTTTCTTT
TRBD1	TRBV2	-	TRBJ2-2	CASSKTGMDTGELFF	TGTGCCAGCAGCAAGACAGGGATGGACACCGGGGAGCTGTTTTTT
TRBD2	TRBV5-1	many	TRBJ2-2	CASSMGLAGGTGELFF	TGCGCCAGCAGCATGGGACTAGCGGGAGGAACCGGGGAGCTGTTTTTT
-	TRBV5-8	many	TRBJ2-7	CASSFPGNEQYF	TGTGCCAGCAGCTTTCCAGGGAACGAGCAGTACTTC
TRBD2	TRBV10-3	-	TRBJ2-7	CAISWTSGRNEQYF	TGTGCCATCAGTTGGACTAGCGGGAGAAACGAGCAGTACTTC
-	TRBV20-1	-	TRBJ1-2	CSARDQKTAFYGYTF	TGCAGTGCTAGAGATCAAAAGACGGCCTTCTATGGCTACACCTTC
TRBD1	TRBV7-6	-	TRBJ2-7	CASSRTGGRNEQYF	TGTGCCAGCAGCCGGACAGGGGGCAGGAACGAGCAGTACTTC
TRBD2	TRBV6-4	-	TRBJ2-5	CASSDPTSGRMETQYF	TGTGCCAGCAGTGACCCGACTAGCGGGAGAATGGAGACCCAGTACTTC
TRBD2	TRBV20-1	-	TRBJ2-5	CSARPGTSDPQETQYF	TGCAGTGCTAGGCCCGGGACTAGCGACCCCCAAGAGACCCAGTACTTC
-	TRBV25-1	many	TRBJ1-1	CASSYHSHSEAFF	TGTGCCAGCAGTTATCACAGTCACTCTGAAGCTTTCTTT
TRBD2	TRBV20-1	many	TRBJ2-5	CSVAGVGATQETQYF	TGCAGTGTAGCGGGAGTAGGGGCGACACAAGAGACCCAGTACTTC
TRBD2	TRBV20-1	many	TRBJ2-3	CSAILAGILTDTQYF	TGCAGTGCCATACTAGCGGGAATCCTCACAGATACGCAGTATTTT
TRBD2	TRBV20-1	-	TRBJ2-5	CSASPLAGGGETQYF	TGCAGTGCTAGCCCTCTAGCGGGAGGCGGAGAGACCCAGTACTTC
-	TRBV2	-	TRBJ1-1	CASSPGPENTEAFF	TGTGCCAGCAGCCCCGGACCCGAGAACACTGAAGCTTTCTTT
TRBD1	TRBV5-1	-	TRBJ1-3	CASSVGQGAGGNTIYF	TGCGCCAGCAGCGTCGGACAGGGGGCCGGTGGAAACACCATATATTTT
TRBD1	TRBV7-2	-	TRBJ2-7	CASSRDRAGEQYF	TGTGCCAGCAGTCGGGACAGGGCCGGCGAGCAGTACTTC
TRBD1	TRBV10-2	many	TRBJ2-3	CASRVGQGATDTQYF	TGCGCCAGCAGGGTGGGACAGGGGGCCACAGATACGCAGTATTTT
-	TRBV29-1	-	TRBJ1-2	CSVAGAGGSYGYTF	TGCAGCGTTGCGGGGGCTGGGGGAAGCTATGGCTACACCTTC
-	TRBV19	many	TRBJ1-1	CASSLGTANTEAFF	TGTGCCAGTAGCCTCGGGACGGCGAACACTGAAGCTTTCTTT
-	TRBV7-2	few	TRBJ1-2	CASSLSHANYGYTF	TGTGCCAGCAGCTTATCCCACGCCAACTATGGCTACACCTTC
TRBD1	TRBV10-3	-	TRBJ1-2	CAITSGTGFGYTF	TGTGCCATCACCTCCGGGACAGGGTTTGGCTACACCTTC
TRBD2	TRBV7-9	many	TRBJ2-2	CASSLAGGSANTGELFF	TGTGCCAGCAGCTTAGCGGGCGGGAGTGCGAACACCGGGGAGCTGTTTTTT
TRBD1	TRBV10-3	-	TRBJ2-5	CAIRDRGGETQYF	TGTGCCATAAGGGACAGGGGCGGAGAGACCCAGTACTTC
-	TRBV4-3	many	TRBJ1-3	CASSQDSTNSGNTIYF	TGCGCCAGCAGCCAAGATTCAACTAACTCTGGAAACACCATATATTTT
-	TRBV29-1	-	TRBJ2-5	CSAQETQYF	TGCAGCGCCCAAGAGACCCAGTACTTC
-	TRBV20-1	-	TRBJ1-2	CSASGLRRASYGYTF	TGCAGTGCCAGCGGCCTTCGCAGGGCCTCCTATGGCTACACCTTC
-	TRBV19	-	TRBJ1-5	CASSIGLGKSNQPQHF	TGTGCCAGTAGTATTGGGCTGGGGAAGAGCAATCAGCCCCAGCATTTT
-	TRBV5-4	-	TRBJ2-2	CASSPGPFANTGELFF	TGTGCCAGCAGCCCCGGGCCATTCGCGAACACCGGGGAGCTGTTTTTT
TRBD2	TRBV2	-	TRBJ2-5	CATNIGTSKETQYF	TGTGCCACTAACATCGGGACTAGTAAAGAGACCCAGTACTTC
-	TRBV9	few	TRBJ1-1	CASSVGRWNTEAFF	TGTGCCAGCAGCGTGGGACGGTGGAACACTGAAGCTTTCTTT
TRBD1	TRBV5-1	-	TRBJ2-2	CASRTGTGKGELFF	TGCGCCAGCCGAACCGGGACAGGGAAGGGGGAGCTGTTTTTT
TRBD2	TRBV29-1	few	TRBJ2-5	CSVDSGRGETQYF	TGCAGCGTAGATAGCGGGAGGGGAGAGACCCAGTACTTC
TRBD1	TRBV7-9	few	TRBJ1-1	CASIARGTNEAFF	TGTGCCAGCATAGCCAGGGGGACTAATGAAGCTTTCTTT
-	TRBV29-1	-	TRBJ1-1	CSVVGGGTEAFF	TGCAGTGTCGTCGGCGGGGGGACTGAAGCTTTCTTT
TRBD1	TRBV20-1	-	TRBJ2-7	CSARPRDRGGHEQYF	TGCAGTGCTAGACCCCGGGACAGGGGAGGCCACGAGCAGTACTTC
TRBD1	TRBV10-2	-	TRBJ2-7	CASSTPGQGTYEQYF	TGCGCCAGCAGTACACCGGGACAGGGGACCTACGAGCAGTACTTC
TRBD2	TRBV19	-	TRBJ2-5	CASRASFSGGPEETQYF	TGTGCCAGCAGGGCCTCTTTTTCGGGAGGGCCGGAAGAGACCCAGTACTTC